These 21 T cell receptor beta chains originate from one sample sequenced in a study of CD8 T cells in Susac syndrome. Reverse transcription of about 0.45 to 1 ug RNA was carried out with random hexamers. TCRdb itself ran the immunoSEQ multiplex PCR reads through MiXCR, one entry per CDR3 protein. The sample records some 52,000 distinct CDR3 sequences, around 93% being singletons. Sequenced sample: CD8+ T cells from PBMCs. All receptors derive from a human donor with multiple sclerosis.

V and J are TRBV4-3 and TRBJ2-7; D call uncertain. This CDR3 spans 15 amino acids. Looked up from germline, CDR1 is LGHNA and CDR2 is YSLEER. V dropped 0 bases and J dropped 3 bases, with 12 bases sitting between them. The CDR3 loop reads CASSQDLENIYEQYF. The CDR3 DNA follows: TGCGCCAGCAGCCAAGATTTGGAGAATATCTACGAGCAGTACTTC.

This rearrangement joins TRBV27 to TRBJ1-2, with D maybe TRBD1 (6 bases). From germline, CDR1 is MNHEY and CDR2 SMNVEV (reference sequence). The CDR3 has 15 amino acids. V dropped 2 bases and J dropped 8 bases, with 18 bases sitting between them. CDR3 DNA sequence: TGTGCCAGCAGTTTAAAAGGGGGGCGCGTCAGCGGCTACACCTTC. Translating it yields CASSLKGGRVSGYTF.

This clonotype is a singleton in its sample. The V gene is TRBV25-1, the J gene TRBJ1-2; 8 bases are a match to TRBD1. The CDR3 runs to 13 residues. The V segment lost 3 bases and the J segment 10 bases; nucleotides outside the gene matches: 7. Germline V gives CDR1 MGHDK, CDR2 SYGVNS. CDR3: CASSDQGASDYTF. DNA of the CDR3: TGTGCCAGCAGTGATCAGGGGGCCTCCGACTACACCTTC.

V usage is TRBV7-9 and J usage is TRBJ2-1, with no clear D. The ends were cut back, 3 bases at V and 8 bases at J, with 8 bases in the middle. The germline V gene encodes CDR1 SEHNR and CDR2 FQNEAQ (reference sequence). The CDR3 runs to 12 residues. For the CDR3, the DNA is TGTGCCAGCAGCTTTGGAATGGATGAGCAGTTCTTC. It is translated as CASSFGMDEQFF.

This chain joins TRBV7-9 and TRBJ2-1; 10 bases agree with TRBD2. Germline trimming cut 2 bases from V and 5 bases from J; bases unmatched to any gene: 0. Germline V CDR1 and CDR2: SEHNR, FQNEAQ (reference sequence). The CDR3 spans 14 residues. Here the CDR3 reads CASSLSGGDNEQFF. Written as DNA, the CDR3 is TGTGCCAGCAGCTTAAGCGGGGGGGACAATGAGCAGTTCTTC. Together with reference TRBV7-9 and TRBJ2-1, the CDR3 gives the full variable domain: DTGVSQNPRHKITKRGQNVTFRCDPISEHNRLYWYRQTLGQGPEFLTYFQNEAQLEKSRLLSDRFSAERPKGSFSTLEIQRTEQGDSAMYLCASSLSGGDNEQFFGPGTRLTVL.

This clonotype has only one observation. This rearrangement joins TRBV7-8 to TRBJ2-5; D unresolved. The V gene lost 2 bases and the J gene lost 3 bases, with 1 base spanning the gap. CDR1 and CDR2 (germline): SGHVS, FQNEAQ. This CDR3 region has 11 residues. The CDR3 region has the DNA TGTGCCAGCAGCTTAAAAGAGACCCAGTACTTC. Translation: CASSLKETQYF.

J is TRBJ2-2 and V is TRBV14; D possibly corresponds to TRBD1 (6 bases). Looked up from germline, CDR1 is SGHDN and CDR2 is FVKESK. Between the trimmed V and J ends, which lost 5 bases and 3 bases, there was a span of 13 bases. This CDR3 is built from 15 residues. The CDR3 spells CASSVTGYHTGELFF. DNA of the CDR3: TGTGCCAGCAGCGTAACAGGGTACCACACCGGGGAGCTGTTTTTT. The whole variable domain, remainder taken from reference TRBV14 and TRBJ2-2, is EAGVTQFPSHSVIEKGQTVTLRCDPISGHDNLYWYRRVMGKEIKFLLHFVKESKQDESGMPNNRFLAERTGGTYSTLKVQPAELEDSGVYFCASSVTGYHTGELFFGEGSRLTVL.

The rearrangement uses TRBV10-3 and TRBJ1-5; D may be TRBD1 (5 bases). The CDR3 sequence is 15 residues long. The germline CDR1 and CDR2 sequences are ENHRY and SYGVKD. V was pared by 0 bases and J by 9 bases, with 15 bases between. CDR3 loop: CAISESAQGIRPQHF. The CDR3 coding sequence is TGTGCCATCAGTGAGTCGGCGCAGGGAATAAGGCCCCAGCATTTT.

The genes are TRBV11-2 and TRBJ1-2, with 10 bases fitting TRBD1. The CDR3 is made up of 16 amino acids. In germline, CDR1 is SGHAT, CDR2 FQNNGV. J gave up 0 bases and V 4 bases, and 5 bases lay outside the gene matches. CDR3 residues: CASSSPGTGANYGYTF. DNA for the CDR3: TGTGCCAGCAGCTCTCCCGGGACAGGGGCTAACTATGGCTACACCTTC.

DNA for the CDR3: TGCAGCGCTCTAGGAGATGGAACCAACTATGGCTACACCTTC. Translation: CSALGDGTNYGYTF. This chain uses TRBV29-1 with TRBJ1-2; D is unclear. Germline loops: CDR1 SQVTM, CDR2 ANQGSEA. Trimming removed 7 bases from V and 2 bases from J, with 17 bases in between. CDR3 length: 14 amino acids.

V gene TRBV7-8 combines with J gene TRBJ1-5; D is unclear. Germline V gene sequence: CDR1 SGHVS, CDR2 FQNEAQ. V lost 5 bases and J lost 2, with 16 bases in between. The CDR3 covers 16 residues. The CDR3 DNA reads as TGTGCCAGCAGCGACGAGACCCTTGGGGGCAATCAGCCCCAGCATTTT. Translation: CASSDETLGGNQPQHF. Looking up the rest from reference TRBV7-8 and TRBJ1-5 gives the full variable domain: GAGVSQSPRYKVAKRGQDVALRCDPISGHVSLFWYQQALGQGPEFLTYFQNEAQLDKSGLPSDRFFAERPEGSVSTLKIQRTQQEDSAVYLCASSDETLGGNQPQHFGDGTRLSIL.

The V gene is TRBV28, the J gene TRBJ2-7, with no clear D. V lost 3 bases and J 3 bases, leaving 18 bases between the germline ends. Germline V CDR1 and CDR2: MDHEN, SYDVKM. This CDR3 spans 16 amino acids. The CDR3 bases are TGTGCCAGCAGTTTCCCCTCCGGTCGCGGTGTCTACGAGCAGTACTTC. Its translation: CASSFPSGRGVYEQYF.

The rearrangement links TRBV6-2 or TRBV6-3 to TRBJ1-5; TRBD1 aligns across 7 bases. The CDR3 has 15 residues. V was clipped by 7 bases and J by 4 bases; unmatched bases: 10. Germline V lookup: CDR1 MNHEY, CDR2 SVGEGT. The CDR3 bases are TGTGCCAGCACGGTTGGGGACAGATGGAATCAGCCCCAGCATTTT. Amino acids: CASTVGDRWNQPQHF.

The chain combines TRBV7-9 with TRBJ1-4; a weak D match, TRBD1 (5 bases). Trimming took off 4 bases at V and 11 bases at J, with 14 bases between the two ends. CDR3 length: 13 residues. Germline-derived CDR1 and CDR2 are SEHNR and FQNEAQ (reference sequence). The CDR3 bases are TGTGCCAGCAGCTCGGGACCGATCGAGAAACTGTTTTTT. This sequence encodes CASSSGPIEKLFF.

The chain has TRBV20-1 and TRBJ1-1; D is undetermined. Germline V gene data show CDR1 as DFQATT and CDR2 as SNEGSKA (reference sequence). There are 14 residues in the CDR3. The V gene lost 0 bases and the J gene lost 0 bases, with 8 bases spanning the gap. CDR3 bases: TGCAGTGCTAGAGATCCCGGGGTGAACACTGAAGCTTTCTTT. Translated, it gives CSARDPGVNTEAFF.

The J gene is TRBJ1-1, the V gene TRBV15; TRBD1 might be the D (5 bases). The CDR3 contains 15 residues. Trimming removed 3 bases from V and 1 base from J, with 12 bases in between. Germline assignment: CDR1 LNHNV and CDR2 YYDKDF (reference sequence). This CDR3 reads CATSSFRASNTEAFF. The CDR3 DNA sequence: TGTGCCACCAGCAGCTTCAGGGCCTCGAACACTGAAGCTTTCTTT.

V and J are TRBV30 and TRBJ1-1; D is ambiguous. Trimming shortened V by 3 bases and J by 7 bases, and 12 bases separated the two germline ends. Germline values: CDR1 GTSNPN, CDR2 SVGIG (reference sequence). The CDR3 totals 12 residues. The CDR3 is CAWRPGEGEAFF. The DNA for the CDR3 is TGTGCCTGGAGACCCGGGGAAGGTGAAGCTTTCTTT.

This clonotype was seen only a few times. The chain recombines TRBV4-1 with TRBJ1-1; no reliable D call. The CDR3 consists of 12 residues. Looked up from germline, CDR1 is MGHRA and CDR2 is YSYEKL. V shed 4 bases and J shed 4 bases, with 7 bases lying between them. The CDR3 region is CASSPRGTEAFF. The CDR3 bases are TGCGCCAGCAGCCCCCGGGGCACTGAAGCTTTCTTT.

This chain connects TRBV27 to TRBJ2-7; TRBD1 is a possible D gene (6 bases). Germline CDR1 reads MNHEY; CDR2 reads SMNVEV (reference sequence). V lost 6 bases and J 6 bases, leaving 18 bases between the germline ends. This CDR3 has 14 residues. DNA for the CDR3: TGTGCCAGCAGCTGGGACACCGGTCCCTCCGAGCAGTACTTC. This gives the protein CASSWDTGPSEQYF.

V gene TRBV4-2 combines with J gene TRBJ1-6; perhaps TRBD1 as D (6 bases). The V gene lost 4 bases and the J gene lost 5 bases, with 18 bases spanning the gap. CDR1 is LGHNA, CDR2 YNFKEQ, per germline. The length of the CDR3 is 17 residues. The CDR3 DNA reads TGTGCCAGCAGCCGAACAACCGGACAGACCGATAATTCACCCCTCCACTTT. Residues: CASSRTTGQTDNSPLHF.

The chain is built from TRBV18 and TRBJ2-5; 8 positions agree with TRBD1. Germline V gene data show CDR1 as KGHSH and CDR2 as LQKENI. The CDR3 spans 16 residues. J gave up 0 bases and V 6 bases, and 9 bases lay outside the gene matches. In DNA form, the CDR3 reads TGTGCCAGCTCGGTCCTAGGGACAGGATACCAAGAGACCCAGTACTTC. As protein: CASSVLGTGYQETQYF.